The clone carrying this TCR beta chain was seen ten or more times. Its target is not known. Researchers ran the PCR with 60 Vbeta and 13 Jbeta primers. Libraries were prepared by immunoSEQ multiplex PCR; TCRdb keeps only in-frame clonotypes and omits some of them. The sample consists of some 130,000 clones, about four fifths of them appearing once. This sample is drawn from a study of cytomegalovirus exposure and HLA in healthy donors. Findings and limits, study-wide: Accounts indicate the classifier identified cytomegalovirus status with strong specificity and sensitivity. By HLA locus, TCR association rates varied in a later analysis, with DRB1 showing the most and HLA-C the fewest.

The source of this sequence is a man younger than 35 in good health and CMV-seronegative. Sequencing was done on a sample of PBMCs.

As DNA, the CDR3 is TGTGCCATTAGGAGCATGAACACTGAAGCTTTCTTT. Its translation is CAIRSMNTEAFF. V is TRBV10-3 and J is TRBJ1-1; D is uncertain. Trimming cost V 9 bases and J 0 bases, with 8 bases left between them. This CDR3 contains 12 residues. Germline assignment: CDR1 ENHRY and CDR2 SYGVKD.